A single sample gave rise to the 9 T cell receptor beta chains below, sequenced in a study of cytomegalovirus exposure and HLA in healthy donors. Vbeta (60) and Jbeta (13) primers were used in the PCR. The protocol was immunoSEQ multiplex PCR, while the TCRdb copy is restricted to in-frame clones and leaves out a portion. The repertoire holds under 150,000 clones, approximately 80% seen once, with less than 1.5% in the top ten. The specimen was PBMCs. These receptors were collected from a girl aged 2 to 9 in good health and CMV-seronegative.

The chain recombines TRBV10-2 with TRBJ1-5; D call uncertain. In germline, CDR1 is WSHSY, CDR2 SAAADI. The CDR3 consists of 13 residues. Between the trimmed V and J ends, which lost 0 bases and 5 bases, there was a span of 5 bases. In nucleotides, the CDR3 is TGCGCCAGCAGTGAGTCCAGTTATCAGCCCCAGCATTTT. Translated, it gives CASSESSYQPQHF.

V and J are TRBV30 and TRBJ2-7; D perhaps matches TRBD2 (5 bases). V lost 0 bases, J lost 6 bases, and 6 bases lay in between. Germline V CDR1 and CDR2: GTSNPN, SVGIG (reference sequence). The CDR3 covers 11 residues. CDR3 bases: TGTGCCTGGAGTGTAGAGGGCGAGCAGTACTTC. Encoded protein: CAWSVEGEQYF. The full variable domain, completed using reference TRBV30 and TRBJ2-7, is SQTIHQWPATLVQPVGSPLSLECTVEGTSNPNLYWYRQAAGRGLQLLFYSVGIGQISSEVPQNLSASRPQDRQFILSSKKLLLSDSGFYLCAWSVEGEQYFGPGTRLTVT.

This chain joins TRBV5-4 and TRBJ2-2; TRBD2 aligns across 11 bases. This CDR3 region has 19 residues. Germline CDR1 is SGHNT and CDR2 is YYREEE (reference sequence). The V and J ends lost 0 bases and 0 bases, in that order; junction bases with no gene match: 7. The CDR3 loop is CASSLGKIAGGPNTGELFF. The CDR3 nucleotides read TGTGCCAGCAGCTTGGGGAAAATAGCGGGGGGGCCGAACACCGGGGAGCTGTTTTTT.

The rearrangement joins TRBV6-4 to TRBJ2-3; no definite D call. Germline V CDR1 and CDR2: MRHNA, SNTAGT. The CDR3 extends over 13 amino acids. Trimming shortened V by 5 bases and J by 3 bases, and 9 bases separated the two germline ends. The DNA for the CDR3 is TGTGCCAGCAGTACCCAAGCGACAGATACGCAGTATTTT. Residues: CASSTQATDTQYF.

The chain uses TRBV4-1 and TRBJ2-7; a weak D match, TRBD2 (6 bases). With 5 bases removed from V and 3 bases from J, the gap between germline ends came to 20 bases. CDR1 and CDR2 (germline): MGHRA, YSYEKL. CDR3 length: 16 amino acids. CDR3 in amino acids: CASSFRIRDFYYEQYF. DNA for the CDR3: TGCGCCAGCAGCTTCCGTATAAGGGACTTTTACTACGAGCAGTACTTC.

This clone was seen only once. This chain joins TRBV2 and TRBJ1-3, with TRBD1 identical over 9 bases. V shed 2 bases, J shed 3 bases, and the junction held 5 bases outside the gene matches. This CDR3 region has 16 residues. CDR1 is SNHLY, CDR2 FYNNEI, per germline. The CDR3 protein is CASSELRTGVGNTIYF. DNA of the CDR3: TGTGCCAGCAGTGAACTGAGGACAGGGGTTGGAAACACCATATATTTT.

In regard to this clone: One end of the junction does not line up with germline, which may come from a read error. J is TRBJ1-2 and V is TRBV7-7; D is perhaps TRBD1 (6 bases). CDR3 length: 12 amino acids. The germline V gene encodes CDR1 SSHAT and CDR2 FNYEAQ (reference sequence). CDR3 DNA sequence: TGTGCTAGCAGCTTCAGGGGCTATGGCTACACCTTC. It yields the protein CASSFRGYGYTF.

The genes are TRBV6-5 and TRBJ2-3; TRBD2 aligns across 10 bases. V trimming: 5 bases; J trimming: 5 bases; junction bases outside the gene matches: 7. CDR3 length equals 15 residues. CDR1 is MNHEY, CDR2 SVGAGI, per germline. Here the CDR3 reads CASSASGGAGDTQYF. The CDR3 coding sequence is TGTGCCAGCAGTGCCAGCGGGGGGGCCGGAGATACGCAGTATTTT.

This clone was recorded a few times. The chain couples TRBV4-1 to TRBJ1-2; D uncertain. Trimming stripped 0 bases from V and 5 bases from J, with 16 bases between. Germline-derived CDR1 and CDR2 are MGHRA and YSYEKL. This CDR3 region has 16 residues. CDR3 nucleotides: TGCGCCAGCAGCCAAGATTGGTCTCAGGTTCCGTATGGCTACACCTTC. Amino acid sequence: CASSQDWSQVPYGYTF.